This T cell receptor beta chain was sequenced for a study of T cells expressing NK-cell markers. CDR3 length equals 15 residues. Looked up from germline, CDR1 is ENHRY and CDR2 is SYGVKD. No DNA is given; TCRdb re-called the 5' RACE reads and lists each CDR3 protein once. The sample spans roughly 450,000 distinct CDR3 sequences; the ten largest clones claim 1.4% to 1.5%. V is TRBV10-3 and J is TRBJ2-1; the TCRdb D gene call, TRBD2, has no DNA to confirm it. The sequenced sample was blood T cells: a sorted CD56 or NKG2C T cell subset, CD4+ or CD8+ T cells, or bulk PBMC T cells (not recorded which). This clonotype was obtained from a woman between 45 and 60 years old in good health. The CDR3 spells CAIGGGTGPSDEQFF.